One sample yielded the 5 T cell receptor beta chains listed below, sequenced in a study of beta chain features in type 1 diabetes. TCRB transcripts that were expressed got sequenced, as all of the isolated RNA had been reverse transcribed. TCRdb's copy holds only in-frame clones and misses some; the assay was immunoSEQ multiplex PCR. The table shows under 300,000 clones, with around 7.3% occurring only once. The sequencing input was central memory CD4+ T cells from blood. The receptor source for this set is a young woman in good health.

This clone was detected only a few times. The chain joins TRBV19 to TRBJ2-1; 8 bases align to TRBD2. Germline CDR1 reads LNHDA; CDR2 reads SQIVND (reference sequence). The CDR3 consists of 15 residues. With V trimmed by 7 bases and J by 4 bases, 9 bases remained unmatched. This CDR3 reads CASTGRGSLYNEQFF. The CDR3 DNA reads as TGTGCCAGTACCGGGAGGGGGAGCCTTTACAATGAGCAGTTCTTC.

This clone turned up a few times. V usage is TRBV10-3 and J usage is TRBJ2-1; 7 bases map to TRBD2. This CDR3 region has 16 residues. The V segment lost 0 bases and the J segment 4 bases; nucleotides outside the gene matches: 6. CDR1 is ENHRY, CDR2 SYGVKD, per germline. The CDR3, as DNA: TGTGCCATCAGTGAGTCCGGCGGGAGCGATTACAATGAGCAGTTCTTC. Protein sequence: CAISESGGSDYNEQFF.

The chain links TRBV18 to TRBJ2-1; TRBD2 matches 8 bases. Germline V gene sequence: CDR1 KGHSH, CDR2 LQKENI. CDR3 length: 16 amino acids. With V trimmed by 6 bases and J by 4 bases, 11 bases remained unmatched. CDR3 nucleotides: TGTGCCAGCTCGCCTACGGGGGGGCAGTCTTACAATGAGCAGTTCTTC. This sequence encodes CASSPTGGQSYNEQFF.

Written as DNA, the CDR3 is TGTGCCAGCAGTTCCGGGACAGGGGGGACCCAGCATTTT. It codes for CASSSGTGGTQHF. The chain carries TRBV6-1 and TRBJ1-5; 11 bases agree with TRBD1. Per the germline V gene, CDR1 is MNHNS and CDR2 is SASEGT. The CDR3 consists of 13 residues. Losses at the gene ends were 5 bases for V and 11 bases for J; bases not matched to a gene: 5.

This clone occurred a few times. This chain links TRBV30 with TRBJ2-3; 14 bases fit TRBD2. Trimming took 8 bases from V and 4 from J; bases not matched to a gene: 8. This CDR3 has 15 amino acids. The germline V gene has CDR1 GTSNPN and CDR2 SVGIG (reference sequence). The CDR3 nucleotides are TGTGCCCTGGAGGGGGGACTAGCGGGAGCAGATACGCAGTATTTT. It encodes CALEGGLAGADTQYF.